This record covers a single TCR beta chain. The clone's antigen remains unknown. The sample holds no much larger clone one base away, and base qualities are not on file. Libraries were prepared through the immunoSEQ multiplex PCR assay. TCRdb re-hosts the immuneACCESS table, in-frame sequences only. Its copies lack some clones; in the studies checked, an unresolved V gene accounts for under half of them, and the cause for the rest is not known. This sample has some 28,000 clones in its table, and 65% to 80% of those were observed once. The top ten clonotypes cover about 20% of the sample. From a lookup of the germline V gene, CDR1 and CDR2 are SGHTA and FQGNSA. The CDR3 spans 14 residues, from the cysteine through the phenylalanine. The entry retains the CDR3 DNA only, 42 bases that are in frame from base 1. V loses 5 bases of germline sequence and J loses 2 bases, and the interval between the two ends is 12 bases.

This sample was taken from a study of control samples from healthy donors and cancer patients (dated by TCRdb to about 2020). This sequence uses TRBV7-2 and TRBJ2-5; the D gene is possibly TRBD1 or TRBD2, with 5 bases matching each. This TCR derives from a man aged 60-69 years with head and neck cancer. The specimen was PBMCs. Read as DNA, the sequence is TGTGCCAGCAGCACCTTAGGGACGCAAGAGACCCAGTACTTC. Its protein product is CASSTLGTQETQYF.